The count of the clone carrying this TCR beta chain is one. What it binds is not known. Germline loops: CDR1 SGHRS, CDR2 YFSETQ. CDR3 size: 13 residues. V shed 4 bases and J 3 bases; nucleotides not matched to a gene: 3. Sequencing was performed with immunoSEQ multiplex PCR; in TCRdb, only in-frame clones are kept and a portion is missing. The table lists about 41,000 clones, about 95% of them singletons. This sample is part of a study of T cell clonotyping in hematopoietic cell transplantation. Broader study findings: No sorting was done, leaving CD4 and CD8 contributions mixed.

The rearrangement joins TRBV5-1 to TRBJ2-7; 8 positions match TRBD2. This sequence was found in a young man in good health. Some clones in this sample may be carry-over from other donors' samples. The sequenced sample was peripheral blood mononuclear cells. This CDR3 is CASSGGTSYEQYF. The CDR3 coding sequence is TGCGCCAGCAGCGGCGGGACTAGCTACGAGCAGTACTTC.